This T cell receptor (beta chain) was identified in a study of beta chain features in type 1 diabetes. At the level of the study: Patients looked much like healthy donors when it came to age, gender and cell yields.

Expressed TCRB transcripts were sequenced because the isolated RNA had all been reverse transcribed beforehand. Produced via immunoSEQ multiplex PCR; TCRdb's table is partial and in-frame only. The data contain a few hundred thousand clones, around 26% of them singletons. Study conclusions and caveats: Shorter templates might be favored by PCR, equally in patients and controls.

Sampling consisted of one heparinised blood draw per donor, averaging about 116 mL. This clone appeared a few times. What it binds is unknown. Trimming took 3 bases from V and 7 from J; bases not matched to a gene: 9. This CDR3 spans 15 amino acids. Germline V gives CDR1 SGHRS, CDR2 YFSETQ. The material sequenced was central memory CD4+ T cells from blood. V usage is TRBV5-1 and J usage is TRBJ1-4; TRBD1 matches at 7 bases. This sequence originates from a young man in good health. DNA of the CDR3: TGCGCCAGCAGCTCTCAGGACAGGTCGAGTGAAAAACTGTTTTTT. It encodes CASSSQDRSSEKLFF.